The TCR beta chain under discussion was sequenced for a study of T-cell memory formation after mild COVID-19. Study conclusions and caveats: Researchers found some responding clones in pre-infection memory, a sign that cross-reactive memory joined.

The germline V gene has CDR1 ENHRY and CDR2 SYGVKD. This CDR3 is built from 16 residues. V shed 0 bases and J shed 0 bases, with 9 bases lying between them. For this clonotype: Antigen specificity is unknown.

TCRalpha and TCRbeta libraries used 5'RACE with constant-segment primers and UMIs. TCRdb reprocessed the 5' RACE reads with MiXCR, giving one entry per CDR3 protein. The top ten hold roughly 3.9% of the sample, which has roughly 170,000 distinct CDR3 sequences, about 18% seen once. Sequencing input: PBMCs or a T cell subset sorted from them (not recorded which). The receptor's source is a man aged 18 to 30 who had mild COVID-19 (a few samples of this study predate the infection). Cell type and time point are not known. V is TRBV10-3 and J is TRBJ1-3; D remains ambiguous. CDR3 DNA sequence: TGTGCCATCAGTGAGTCAAACCCATTCTCTGGAAACACCATATATTTT. Protein sequence: CAISESNPFSGNTIYF.